These T cell receptor beta chains were read from a single sample in a study of T-cell memory formation after mild COVID-19. From the 5' RACE reads, TCRdb called clonotypes with MiXCR, one entry per CDR3 protein. This sample has approximately 390,000 distinct CDR3 sequences, with 16% found just once. The sample comprised PBMCs or a T cell subset sorted from them (not recorded which). These receptors were collected from a man younger than 30 who had mild COVID-19 (a few samples of this study predate the infection). Cell type and time point are not known. Each CDR3 is given with its conserved first and last residue. The D gene is left open where the match is weak. Clone size is given for some rows only: seen once, a few or many times, or a class if the clone is expanded.

. | . | TRBJ1-1 | TRBV7-2 | TGTGCCAGCAGCGTCTACAGGGCTAACACTGAAGCTTTCTTT | CASSVYRANTEAFF
many | . | TRBJ2-5 | TRBV10-3 | TGTGCCATCGCATACAGGGAAGAGACCCAGTACTTC | CAIAYREETQYF
. | . | TRBJ2-7 | TRBV7-2 | TGTGCCAGCAGCCTTGGGGGTAGCGCGTCCTACGAGCAGTACTTC | CASSLGGSASYEQYF
few | TRBD1 | TRBJ2-1 | TRBV5-4 | TGTGCCAGCAGCTCGAGCGGGACAGGGTACAATGAGCAGTTCTTC | CASSSSGTGYNEQFF
few | . | TRBJ2-2 | TRBV12-5 | TGTGCTAGTGGTGGATCGCGGGCTCCCGGGGAGCTGTTTTTT | CASGGSRAPGELFF
. | . | TRBJ1-2 | TRBV20-1 | TGCAGTGCTGGTCTACAGGGACGCTATGGCTACACCTTC | CSAGLQGRYGYTF
. | TRBD2 | TRBJ2-3 | TRBV4-2 | TGTGCCAGCAGCCAGAGCGGGGGGGCGGTAGATACGCAGTATTTT | CASSQSGGAVDTQYF
few | . | TRBJ1-1 | TRBV7-9 | TGTGCCAGCAGCGCGATGACAACTCGCACTGAAGCTTTCTTT | CASSAMTTRTEAFF
. | . | TRBJ2-3 | TRBV5-1 | TGCGCCAGCAGCTTGTCGGGGACGGGCACAGATACGCAGTATTTT | CASSLSGTGTDTQYF
. | . | TRBJ1-5 | TRBV10-3 | TGTGCCATCAGTGTAGGAGGGCGCGGTCAGCCCCAGCATTTT | CAISVGGRGQPQHF
. | . | TRBJ2-3 | TRBV12-3/TRBV12-4 | TGTGCCAGCCGTAAAACCCGCCCAGATACGCAGTATTTT | CASRKTRPDTQYF
many | TRBD1 | TRBJ2-7 | TRBV12-3/TRBV12-4 | TGTGCCAGCAATGACAGGGGGCGGACGTACGAGCAGTACTTC | CASNDRGRTYEQYF
. | . | TRBJ2-7 | TRBV5-1 | TGCGCCAGCAGCTTGGGGTTTAGGCAGGACCACGAGCAGTACTTC | CASSLGFRQDHEQYF
. | . | TRBJ1-5 | TRBV29-1 | TGCAGCGTTGAAATGGGGGGCAATCAGCCCCAGCATTTT | CSVEMGGNQPQHF
few | . | TRBJ2-5 | TRBV9 | TGTGCCAGCAGCGTAGCTGGGCTCGCTCAAGAGACCCAGTACTTC | CASSVAGLAQETQYF
few | TRBD1 | TRBJ2-4 | TRBV4-1 | TGCGCCAGCAGCCCGTACCGCGACAGGGCGGACATTCAGTACTTC | CASSPYRDRADIQYF
few | . | TRBJ1-2 | TRBV4-1 | TGCGCCAGCAGCCAAGGCAGGGTGGGCTATGGCTACACCTTC | CASSQGRVGYGYTF
. | . | TRBJ1-2 | TRBV12-3/TRBV12-4 | TGTGCCAGCAGTTTAGGAAGGAGATATGGCTACACCTTC | CASSLGRRYGYTF
few | . | TRBJ1-6 | TRBV30 | TGTGCCTGGAGTACGGTGATTAATTCACCCCTCCACTTT | CAWSTVINSPLHF
. | . | TRBJ2-1 | TRBV6-2/TRBV6-3 | TGTGCCAGCACCAACCGGGGGGAGCAGTTCTTC | CASTNRGEQFF
. | TRBD2 | TRBJ2-1 | TRBV4-1 | TGCGCCAGCAGCCAAGGGACTAGCGGGGGGCAGGACAATGAGCAGTTCTTC | CASSQGTSGGQDNEQFF
. | TRBD2 | TRBJ2-1 | TRBV5-4 | TGTGCCAGCAGCTCCGGGACTAGCGGGGGGACTTACAATGAGCAGTTCTTC | CASSSGTSGGTYNEQFF
. | . | TRBJ2-2 | TRBV20-1 | TGCAGTGCTAGAGTGGCAGGGTGGATGGGCGGGGAGCTGTTTTTT | CSARVAGWMGGELFF
few | . | TRBJ2-6 | TRBV7-3 | TGTGCCAGCAGCTTAGGGTTTCGGGCGGCAGGGGTCCCCCCTGGGGCCAACGTCCTGACTTTC | CASSLGFRAAGVPPGANVLTF
. | . | TRBJ2-3 | TRBV15 | TGTGCCACCAGCAGAGGGGCCATAACGGGAGATACGCAGTATTTT | CATSRGAITGDTQYF
. | . | TRBJ2-5 | TRBV5-1 | TGCGCCAGCAGCTTGGTTTTGTTACAAGAGACCCAGTACTTC | CASSLVLLQETQYF
many | TRBD1 | TRBJ2-1 | TRBV4-3 | TGCGCCAGCAGCCAAGATCTAGGACAGGGGGCATCAAATGAGCAGTTCTTC | CASSQDLGQGASNEQFF
few | . | TRBJ2-3 | TRBV29-1 | TGCAGCGTTGACTGGACAGATACGCAGTATTTT | CSVDWTDTQYF
. | . | TRBJ1-1 | TRBV3-1 | TGTGCCAGCAGCGGTTGGGGTAGTGTCGCTGAAGCTTTCTTT | CASSGWGSVAEAFF
once | . | TRBJ1-6 | TRBV18 | TGTGCCAGCTCACCTACCGGGGCAGATAATTCACCCCTCCACTTT | CASSPTGADNSPLHF
. | TRBD2 | TRBJ2-3 | TRBV20-1 | TGCAGTGCTAGAGATGAGGTTGCGGGGGGCTTCACAGATACGCAGTATTTT | CSARDEVAGGFTDTQYF
few | . | TRBJ1-1 | TRBV6-2/TRBV6-3 | TGTGCCAGCAAAGAGGGGGTCACTGAAGCTTTCTTT | CASKEGVTEAFF
few | . | TRBJ1-6 | TRBV27 | TGTGCCAGCAGTTCCCCTTTACTCGATTCACCCCTCCACTTT | CASSSPLLDSPLHF
few | . | TRBJ2-1 | TRBV2 | TGTGCCAGCAGTGAAGCCGGGAACAATGAGCAGTTCTTC | CASSEAGNNEQFF
. | . | TRBJ2-7 | TRBV20-1 | TGCAGTGCTACATTGCCGGTCGGAAGCTCCTACGAGCAGTACTTC | CSATLPVGSSYEQYF
. | . | TRBJ1-4 | TRBV28 | TGTGCCAGCAGTTTAGGGACATTGCTTGAAAAACTGTTTTTT | CASSLGTLLEKLFF
few | . | TRBJ2-1 | TRBV6-2/TRBV6-3 | TGTGCCAGCAGTTCGGTACAGGTTAGGGGCAATGAGCAGTTCTTC | CASSSVQVRGNEQFF
. | . | TRBJ2-1 | TRBV20-1 | TGCAGTGCTAGAGATCTCGGGGGAAATGAGCAGTTCTTC | CSARDLGGNEQFF
. | . | TRBJ2-3 | TRBV12-3/TRBV12-4 | TGTGCCAGCAGACCCCTCGGAGGGCCAGATACGCAGTATTTT | CASRPLGGPDTQYF
. | . | TRBJ2-5 | TRBV12-3/TRBV12-4 | TGTGCCAGCAGATTCCTAAGCGGAGAGACCCAGTACTTC | CASRFLSGETQYF
. | TRBD1 | TRBJ2-7 | TRBV5-1 | TGCGCCAGCAGCTTGGCTTTAGGGACAGTCTCCTACGAGCAGTACTTC | CASSLALGTVSYEQYF
. | . | TRBJ2-7 | TRBV20-1 | TGCAGTGCTTACCTAGGGGGCTACGAGCAGTACTTC | CSAYLGGYEQYF
. | . | TRBJ1-2 | TRBV7-9 | TGTGCCAGCAGCTCACCAAACCGCCCGTATGGCTACACCTTC | CASSSPNRPYGYTF
. | TRBD2 | TRBJ2-2 | TRBV5-1 | TGCGCCAGCACCGCAGTTGAGCGGGGTAGCGGGGAGCTGTTTTTT | CASTAVERGSGELFF
. | . | TRBJ1-1 | TRBV29-1 | TGCAGCGTTCACAGGGCTGGACAGACTGAAGCTTTCTTT | CSVHRAGQTEAFF
. | . | TRBJ2-3 | TRBV5-1 | TGCGCCAGCAGCTTGAGATTGGACACAGATACGCAGTATTTT | CASSLRLDTDTQYF
. | TRBD1 | TRBJ1-6 | TRBV19 | TGTGCCAGTAAGATGGGGCAGGGGGATAATTCACCCCTCCACTTT | CASKMGQGDNSPLHF
few | . | TRBJ2-1 | TRBV6-5 | TGTGCCAGCAGTTATGTTTCAGGGTCCAATGAGCAGTTCTTC | CASSYVSGSNEQFF
many | . | TRBJ1-5 | TRBV12-3/TRBV12-4 | TGTGCCAGCAGTTTAGATCTAAGTCAGCCCCAGCATTTT | CASSLDLSQPQHF
few | . | TRBJ2-4 | TRBV20-1 | TGCAGTGCTAGACTACCGGCAGCTAAAAACATTCAGTACTTC | CSARLPAAKNIQYF
. | TRBD1 | TRBJ2-3 | TRBV20-1 | TGCAGTGCTAGCGGACAGGCCACAGATACGCAGTATTTT | CSASGQATDTQYF
. | . | TRBJ1-2 | TRBV6-1 | TGTGCCAGCAGTGAAGCAACGGCTTACTATGGCTACACCTTC | CASSEATAYYGYTF
few | TRBD1 | TRBJ1-2 | TRBV7-8 | TGTGCCAGCAGCTTAGTTCGGACAGGAGTGTATGGCTACACCTTC | CASSLVRTGVYGYTF
few | . | TRBJ1-2 | TRBV20-1 | TGCAGTGCTGTCTCCATGGCAGACTATGGCTACACCTTC | CSAVSMADYGYTF
few | . | TRBJ1-1 | TRBV6-2/TRBV6-3 | TGTGCCAGCAGTTACGATAACACTGAAGCTTTCTTT | CASSYDNTEAFF
. | . | TRBJ1-5 | TRBV4-1 | TGCGCCAGCAGCCAACTGGATAGCAATCAGCCCCAGCATTTT | CASSQLDSNQPQHF
. | . | TRBJ1-4 | TRBV7-8 | TGTGCCAGCAGCTATCAGGGCGGTAATGAAAAACTGTTTTTT | CASSYQGGNEKLFF
. | TRBD1 | TRBJ1-2 | TRBV7-6 | TGTGCCAGCAGCCCACTCAGGGGGCATAGCTATGGCTACACCTTC | CASSPLRGHSYGYTF
. | . | TRBJ1-2 | TRBV12-3/TRBV12-4 | TGTGCCAGCAGAAATAGAAGCTATGGCTACACCTTC | CASRNRSYGYTF
few | . | TRBJ2-3 | TRBV20-1 | TGCAGTGCTAGAAGGGCGCAAGGGGCAGATACGCAGTATTTT | CSARRAQGADTQYF